Each of the 8 T cell receptor beta chains below was sequenced from the same sample in a study of Graves' ophthalmopathy and Graves' hyperthyroidism. The study amplified TCR beta CDR3 regions using RNA transcripts. Scientists carried out first-round RT-PCR using HTBI primers and then a second-round multiplex PCR. TCRdb analysed the multiplex PCR reads with MiXCR anew, one entry per CDR3 protein. Altogether around 340,000 distinct CDR3 sequences are present, roughly a sixth being singletons, with the ten largest covering over 9%. The material sequenced was peripheral blood. The source of these receptors is an adult man with Graves' ophthalmopathy.

This clonotype has more than one count but fewer than ten. The chain employs TRBV12-3 or TRBV12-4 and TRBJ2-7; 12 nucleotides match TRBD2. The ends lost 6 bases at V and 5 bases at J; junction bases unmatched: 8. The CDR3 contains 15 residues. The CDR3 protein is CASREFGLAGHEQYF. In DNA, the CDR3 is TGTGCCAGCAGAGAGTTTGGACTAGCGGGACACGAGCAGTACTTC.

The table lists this clonotype with many counts. The chain uses TRBV7-8 and TRBJ1-1; no definite D call. V was pared by 4 bases and J by 6 bases, with 15 bases between. The CDR3 extends over 14 amino acids. The germline V gene encodes CDR1 SGHVS and CDR2 FQNEAQ. The CDR3 DNA sequence: TGTGCCAGCAGCTCGCCGGTCGGTTACGCTGAAGCTTTCTTT. It yields the protein CASSSPVGYAEAFF. The entire variable domain, with the rest obtained from reference TRBV7-8 and TRBJ1-1, is as follows: GAGVSQSPRYKVAKRGQDVALRCDPISGHVSLFWYQQALGQGPEFLTYFQNEAQLDKSGLPSDRFFAERPEGSVSTLKIQRTQQEDSAVYLCASSSPVGYAEAFFGQGTRLTVV.

A note on this clonotype: A clone one base away is much larger, so this may be a read error. The genes are TRBV7-3 and TRBJ2-3; D not certain. Trimming shortened V by 0 bases and J by 5 bases, and 12 bases separated the two germline ends. This CDR3 spans 15 amino acids. Per germline, CDR1 SGHTA and CDR2 FQGTGA. The CDR3 DNA reads TGTGCCAGCAGCTTAACCGTCAGGACCATAGATACGCAGTATTTT. This sequence encodes CASSLTVRTIDTQYF.

This clonotype was seen at least ten times. The chain uses TRBV6-5 and TRBJ1-1; D is unclear. The V and J ends lost 5 bases and 0 bases respectively, with 13 bases between them. The germline gives CDR1 MNHEY, CDR2 SVGAGI. CDR3 length: 15 residues. The CDR3 is CASSRQFGVNTEAFF. Written as DNA, the CDR3 is TGTGCCAGCAGTAGACAATTCGGCGTGAACACTGAAGCTTTCTTT.

This clonotype has a count of ten or more. The J gene is TRBJ2-5, the V gene TRBV6-1, with D uncertain. The CDR3 contains 14 residues. V gave up 3 bases and J gave up 3 bases, with 11 bases separating them. Germline assignment: CDR1 MNHNS and CDR2 SASEGT. In nucleotides, the CDR3 is TGTGCCAGCAGTGACCGGCTTGGAGAAGAGACCCAGTACTTC. Protein: CASSDRLGEETQYF.

Notes on this clonotype: One end of the junction does not line up with germline, which may come from a read error. The chain links TRBV19 to TRBJ2-7, with no clear D. Germline V gives CDR1 LNHDA, CDR2 SQIVND (reference sequence). The CDR3 runs 15 residues. The CDR3 is CASSPSMLGSYEQSF. The DNA for the CDR3 is TGTGCCAGTAGTCCCTCGATGCTAGGGTCCTACGAGCAGTCCTTC.

This clonotype came up once. The chain recombines TRBV7-2 with TRBJ2-7; D is perhaps TRBD2 (5 bases). Gene TRBJ2-1 matches the end of the DNA better, so the J call may be wrong. CDR3 length: 15 residues. Per the germline V gene, CDR1 is SGHTA and CDR2 is FQGNSA. CDR3 sequence: CASSLGLGSAYEQFF. The CDR3 DNA sequence: TGTGCCAGCAGCTTAGGACTGGGGAGTGCCTACGAGCAGTTCTTC.

This clonotype was recorded at least ten times. The chain combines TRBV7-9 with TRBJ1-1; D is perhaps TRBD1 (5 bases). The V end was cut by 8 bases, the J end by 5 bases, with 15 bases between. From germline, CDR1 is SEHNR and CDR2 FQNEAQ (reference sequence). There are 13 residues in the CDR3. The CDR3 nucleotides read TGTGCCAGCGAGGGGTTAGGGTTAACTGAAGCTTTCTTT. It is translated as CASEGLGLTEAFF.